This TCR beta chain was captured by sequencing in a study of cytomegalovirus exposure and HLA in healthy donors. About the research overall: Of 300 to 450 genotyped donors, more than 70% clustered with self-reported Caucasian donors.

This clone was seen more than once but under ten times. The CDR3 totals 13 residues. CDR1 and CDR2 (germline): MNHEY, SMNVEV (reference sequence). V was cut by 3 bases and J by 7 bases, with 13 bases left in between. Researchers ran the PCR with 60 Vbeta and 13 Jbeta primers. In the original processing: Some 10 million shared chains were among the 65 million to 85 million unique TCR beta chains that a later analysis counted. Measured with immunoSEQ multiplex PCR; TCRdb has only the in-frame clones, and not every one. D and trimming come from the DNA, and the V and J calls and clone size come from that table. The data show around 120,000 clones, with around 74% seen just once and more than 1.5% held by the top ten.

The sample comprised PBMCs. This sequence joins TRBV27 and TRBJ2-7; tentatively, D is TRBD2 (5 bases). The clonotype originates from a woman younger than 35 in good health and CMV-seronegative. CDR3 in DNA: TGTGCCAGCAGTTTTCTCCCACGGAGGGAGCAGTACTTC. It yields the protein CASSFLPRREQYF.